Sequencing of this T cell receptor (beta chain) was carried out in a study of T cells expressing NK-cell markers. Whole-study context: Sequencing covered eight donors, seven HCMV-seropositive and one seronegative.

TCRdb re-called the 5' RACE reads; every CDR3 protein appears as one record, without DNA. The record lists about 260,000 distinct CDR3 sequences, of which the ten most abundant hold around 4%. Sequencing input: blood T cells: a sorted CD56 or NKG2C T cell subset, CD4+ or CD8+ T cells, or bulk PBMC T cells (not recorded which). This TCR was recovered from a woman aged 18-70 years in good health.

CDR3 residues: CATLGGSHIHEQYF. V usage is TRBV10-3 and J usage is TRBJ2-7; no DNA is available, so the TRBD2 call from TCRdb remains unchecked. This CDR3 comprises 14 residues. In germline, CDR1 is ENHRY, CDR2 SYGVKD.